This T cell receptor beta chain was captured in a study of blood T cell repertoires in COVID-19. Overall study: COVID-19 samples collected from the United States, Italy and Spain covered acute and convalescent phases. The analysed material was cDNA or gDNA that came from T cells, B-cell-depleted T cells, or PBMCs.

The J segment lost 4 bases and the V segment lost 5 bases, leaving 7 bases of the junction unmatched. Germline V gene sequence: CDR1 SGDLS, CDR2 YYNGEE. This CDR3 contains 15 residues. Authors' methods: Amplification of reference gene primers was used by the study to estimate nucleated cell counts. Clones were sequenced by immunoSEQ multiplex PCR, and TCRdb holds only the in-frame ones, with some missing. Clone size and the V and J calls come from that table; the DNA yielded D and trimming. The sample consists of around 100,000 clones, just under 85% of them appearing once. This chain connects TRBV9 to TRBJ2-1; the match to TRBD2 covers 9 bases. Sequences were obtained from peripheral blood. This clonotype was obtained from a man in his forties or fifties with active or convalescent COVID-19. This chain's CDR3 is CASSKTSGLYNEQFF. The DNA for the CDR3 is TGTGCCAGCAGTAAAACTAGCGGGCTTTACAATGAGCAGTTCTTC.